This TCR beta chain was profiled in a study of blood T cell repertoires in COVID-19. Study overall: Sources were T cells, B-cell-depleted T cells, or PBMCs; the material itself was cDNA or gDNA.

Here immunoSEQ multiplex PCR was the method, and the copy in TCRdb shows in-frame clones only, minus some. The sample lists 170,000 or so clones; around nine tenths were seen once. Enrollees, roughly 18 to 89 years old, lived in 25 or so US areas. Recovered status in Cohort 3 required two negative PCRs, clearance, or symptom resolution. V shed 4 bases, J shed 4 bases, and the junction held 6 bases outside the gene matches. The CDR3 spans 14 residues. The germline gives CDR1 SGHRS, CDR2 YFSETQ. The sequenced sample was PBMCs or T cells enriched from blood (not recorded which). The clonotype originates from a woman aged 50 to 60 who had recovered from COVID-19. The rearrangement links TRBV5-1 to TRBJ2-7, with 9 bases aligning to TRBD1. CDR3 DNA: TGCGCCAGCAGCACGGGACAGGGACAATACGAGCAGTACTTC. Protein product: CASSTGQGQYEQYF.